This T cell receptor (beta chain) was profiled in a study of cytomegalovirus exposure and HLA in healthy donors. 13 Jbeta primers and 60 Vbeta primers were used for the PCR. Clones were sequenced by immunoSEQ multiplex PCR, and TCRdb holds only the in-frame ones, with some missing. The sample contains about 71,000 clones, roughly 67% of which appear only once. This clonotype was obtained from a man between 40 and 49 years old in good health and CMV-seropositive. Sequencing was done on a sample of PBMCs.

For the CDR3, the DNA is TGCAGCGTTCGCAGGGGTGGAGGGAACACCGGGGAGCTGTTTTTT. Protein product: CSVRRGGGNTGELFF. V usage is TRBV29-1 and J usage is TRBJ2-2; D possibly corresponds to TRBD1 (6 bases). There are 15 residues in the CDR3. Germline V lookup: CDR1 SQVTM, CDR2 ANQGSEA. Trimming removed 5 bases at V and 1 base at J, with 14 bases between.